This T cell receptor beta chain appears in the sequencing data of a study of blood T cell repertoires in COVID-19. Study-wide background: COVID-19 samples from acute and convalescent phases originated in the United States, Italy and Spain. PBMCs, B-cell-depleted T cells, or T cells provided the cDNA or gDNA that made up the material.

The CDR3 loop spans 15 amino acids. Germline V gene data show CDR1 as SGHAT and CDR2 as FQNNGV. V gave up 5 bases and J gave up 2 bases; unmatched junction bases: 5. The study drew participants aged about 18 to 89 years from 24 US areas. Membership in each cohort depended on participant-reported clinical history. TCRdb keeps only in-frame clones here, not all; method: immunoSEQ multiplex PCR. The sample contains approximately 290,000 clones, around 89% of which appear only once. The clonotype comes from a young woman with acute COVID-19. The chain links TRBV11-2 to TRBJ2-3; 9 positions agree with TRBD2. The specimen sequenced was PBMCs or T cells enriched from blood (not recorded which). The CDR3 nucleotides read TGTGCCAGCAGCCGTCCTAGCGGGGCCACAGATACGCAGTATTTT. It translates to CASSRPSGATDTQYF.